This passage covers 27 T cell receptor beta chains from one sample sequenced in a study of blood T cell repertoires in COVID-19. The protocol was immunoSEQ multiplex PCR, while the TCRdb copy is restricted to in-frame clones and leaves out a portion. The repertoire holds fewer than 400,000 clones, with approximately 85% as singletons. Sequencing used PBMCs or T cells enriched from blood (not recorded which). Receptors were obtained from a man aged 30 to 39 who had recovered from COVID-19.

The chain combines TRBV5-4 with TRBJ2-3; 8 bases line up with TRBD2. J was trimmed by 4 bases and V by 3 bases; bases with no gene match: 10. The CDR3 runs 16 residues. The germline CDR1 and CDR2 sequences are SGHNT and YYREEE (reference sequence). The CDR3 bases are TGTGCCAGCAGCTACCTCTCGGGGGGGCACGCAGATACGCAGTATTTT. It codes for CASSYLSGGHADTQYF.

J is TRBJ1-4 and V is TRBV2; D gene ambiguous. The V end was cut by 0 bases, the J end by 5 bases, with 16 bases between. The germline V gene has CDR1 SNHLY and CDR2 FYNNEI. The CDR3 consists of 17 residues. The CDR3 loop is CASSEALRVPKNEKLFF. The CDR3 DNA reads TGTGCCAGCAGTGAAGCGCTTAGAGTGCCGAAAAATGAAAAACTGTTTTTT.

The rearrangement uses TRBV21-1 and TRBJ2-7; TRBD1 was called by the table and not checked on the DNA. TRBV21-1 is recorded as a pseudogene. The CDR3 is made up of 14 amino acids. Here the CDR3 DNA reads TGTGCCAGCAGCGCGAGTCAGGGCTCCTACGAGCAGTACTTC. Its protein is CASSASQGSYEQYF.

The rearrangement uses TRBV5-6 and TRBJ1-1; 12 bases are a match to TRBD1. This CDR3 has 19 amino acids. V dropped 0 bases and J dropped 4; count of bases not matched to a gene: 13. Germline values: CDR1 SGHDT, CDR2 YYEEEE. The DNA of the CDR3 is TGTGCCAGCAGCTTGGGGACCGGGACAGGGGGCCCTAAGGGCACTGAAGCTTTCTTT. Protein sequence: CASSLGTGTGGPKGTEAFF. The full variable domain, rest sourced from reference TRBV5-6 and TRBJ1-1, is DAGVTQSPTHLIKTRGQQVTLRCSPKSGHDTVSWYQQALGQGPQFIFQYYEEEERQRGNFPDRFSGHQFPNYSSELNVNALLLGDSALYLCASSLGTGTGGPKGTEAFFGQGTRLTVV.

The CDR3 here is CASSKPTGLLTYEQYF. The CDR3, as DNA: TGTGCCAGCAGCAAGCCGACAGGGCTGCTTACCTACGAGCAGTACTTC. The V call is TRBV21-1, the J call TRBJ2-7; TRBD1 is taken as the D call from the table, unchecked against the DNA. TRBV21-1 is recorded as a pseudogene. This CDR3 has 16 residues.

This chain links TRBV6-5 with TRBJ1-1; maybe TRBD1 (5 bases). CDR1 is MNHEY and CDR2 is SVGAGI in the germline V gene. This CDR3 is built from 15 residues. V lost 0 bases, J lost 0 bases, and 8 bases lay in between. CDR3 loop: CASSYSGQVNTEAFF. CDR3 sequence (DNA): TGTGCCAGCAGTTACTCGGGGCAGGTGAACACTGAAGCTTTCTTT.

The gene calls are TRBV5-4 and TRBJ2-3; 9 nucleotides line up with TRBD2. The V segment lost 4 bases and the J segment 2 bases; nucleotides outside the gene matches: 8. The CDR3 extends over 16 amino acids. Germline CDR1 and CDR2: SGHNT and YYREEE (reference sequence). This CDR3 is CASSRLADPTTDTQYF. DNA of the CDR3: TGTGCCAGCAGCCGACTAGCGGACCCTACCACAGATACGCAGTATTTT.

The rearrangement links TRBV4-3 to TRBJ2-5; 12 bases line up with TRBD2. V trimming: 3 bases; J trimming: 1 base; junction bases outside the gene matches: 6. Germline V gene sequence: CDR1 LGHNA, CDR2 YSLEER. This CDR3 is 17 amino acids long. In nucleotides, the CDR3 is TGCGCCAGCAGCCACCACTTACTAGCGGGGGGCCAAGAGACCCAGTACTTC. Residues: CASSHHLLAGGQETQYF.

This chain uses TRBV7-6 with TRBJ1-5; D possibly corresponds to TRBD1 (6 bases). The V and J ends lost 1 base and 1 base respectively, with 11 bases between them. There are 16 residues in the CDR3. Per the germline V gene, CDR1 is SGHVS and CDR2 is FNYEAQ. CDR3 sequence: CASSLEGGGSNQPQHF. The CDR3 DNA reads TGTGCCAGCAGCTTAGAGGGAGGGGGGAGCAATCAGCCCCAGCATTTT.

The chain joins TRBV9 to TRBJ1-5; 7 nucleotides match TRBD1. CDR1 and CDR2 (germline): SGDLS, YYNGEE. The junction had 4 bases not matched to a gene; V was cut back by 1 base and J by 9 bases. The CDR3 covers 13 residues. The CDR3 DNA reads as TGTGCCAGCAGCGTAAGGGGGCGAGGGCCCCAGCATTTT. It encodes CASSVRGRGPQHF.

The chain employs TRBV9 and TRBJ1-6; D unclear. Germline CDR1 and CDR2: SGDLS and YYNGEE. V was pared by 0 bases and J by 9 bases, with 10 bases between. The CDR3 is 14 residues long. CDR3 amino acids: CASSVAVRGSPLHF. For the CDR3, the DNA is TGTGCCAGCAGCGTAGCGGTCCGGGGTTCACCCCTCCACTTT.

The chain couples TRBV9 to TRBJ2-1; 7 bases are shared with TRBD2. Unmatched junction bases numbered 4, after V lost 4 bases and J lost 0 bases. The CDR3 spans 15 residues. Germline values: CDR1 SGDLS, CDR2 YYNGEE. The CDR3 DNA reads as TGTGCCAGCAGCTTCAGCGGGGTCTCCTACAATGAGCAGTTCTTC. It is translated as CASSFSGVSYNEQFF.

The chain recombines TRBV19 with TRBJ2-7, with 9 bases lining up with TRBD2. CDR1 LNHDA and CDR2 SQIVND come from the germline V gene (reference sequence). With 9 bases clipped from V and 5 bases from J, the junction kept 14 bases outside the gene matches. The CDR3 extends over 15 amino acids. CDR3 coding DNA: TGTGCCAGCCGCGGACTGTTAGCGGGGGACCACGAGCAGTACTTC. Translated: CASRGLLAGDHEQYF.

This chain uses TRBV11-3 with TRBJ2-3; perhaps TRBD2 as D (5 bases). The CDR3 is 14 amino acids. CDR1 is SGHNT and CDR2 is YENEEA in the germline V gene. The V end lost 5 bases, the J end lost 3 bases, and 12 bases lay between the germline ends. The CDR3 sequence: CASSPTAGTDTQYF. The CDR3 DNA is TGTGCCAGCAGCCCAACGGCGGGTACAGATACGCAGTATTTT.

The rearrangement uses TRBV4-3 and TRBJ1-6; D possibly corresponds to TRBD1 (6 bases). CDR1 LGHNA and CDR2 YSLEER come from the germline V gene. V lost 0 bases to trimming and J lost 4 bases, with 10 bases between them. The CDR3 is 16 residues long. In nucleotides, the CDR3 is TGCGCCAGCAGCCAAGAACAGGGATTGTATAATTCACCCCTCCACTTT. It codes for CASSQEQGLYNSPLHF.

This rearrangement joins TRBV7-9 to TRBJ2-7, with D perhaps TRBD2 (6 bases). Germline V gene data show CDR1 as SEHNR and CDR2 as FQNEAQ (reference sequence). Trimming left V 1 base short and J 6 bases short, with 10 bases between. This CDR3 comprises 13 residues. The CDR3: CASSLVQEGEQYF. The CDR3, as DNA: TGTGCCAGCAGCTTAGTTCAGGAGGGCGAGCAGTACTTC. The whole variable domain, filled in from reference TRBV7-9 and TRBJ2-7, reads DTGVSQNPRHKITKRGQNVTFRCDPISEHNRLYWYRQTLGQGPEFLTYFQNEAQLEKSRLLSDRFSAERPKGSFSTLEIQRTEQGDSAMYLCASSLVQEGEQYFGPGTRLTVT.

The genes are TRBV30 and TRBJ2-7, with 14 bases identical to TRBD2. V was pared by 3 bases and J by 4 bases, with 5 bases of the junction left unmatched. The CDR3 totals 15 residues. Germline CDR1 reads GTSNPN; CDR2 reads SVGIG (reference sequence). The CDR3 nucleotides are TGTGCCTGGAGAAGACTAGCGGGGGGGACATACGAGCAGTACTTC. This encodes CAWRRLAGGTYEQYF.

This chain connects TRBV5-4 to TRBJ2-1; a possible D gene is TRBD1 (6 bases). The CDR3 covers 16 residues. Germline CDR1 and CDR2: SGHNT and YYREEE (reference sequence). Trimming stripped 4 bases from V and 5 bases from J, with 19 bases between. The CDR3 here is CASSVRLGAGDNEQFF. CDR3 sequence (DNA): TGTGCCAGCAGCGTTCGTTTAGGGGCAGGGGACAATGAGCAGTTCTTC.

The rearrangement joins TRBV15 to TRBJ1-5, with a possible D match to TRBD1 (6 bases). CDR1 is LNHNV, CDR2 YYDKDF, per germline (reference sequence). CDR3 length equals 15 residues. Trimming removed 3 bases at V and 7 bases at J, with 16 bases between. The CDR3, as DNA: TGTGCCACCAGCAGTATTGGGGGCGCAGGGCAGCCCCAGCATTTT. Translating it yields CATSSIGGAGQPQHF.

J is TRBJ1-2 and V is TRBV30, with D perhaps matching TRBD1 (5 bases). Trimming left V 2 bases short and J 1 base short, with 14 bases between. Germline assignment: CDR1 GTSNPN and CDR2 SVGIG (reference sequence). The CDR3 sequence is 15 residues long. This chain's CDR3 is CAWSTPQVVNYGYTF. The CDR3 region has the DNA TGTGCCTGGAGTACCCCACAGGTTGTTAACTATGGCTACACCTTC.

The chain links TRBV20-1 to TRBJ1-2; D not resolved. The CDR3 sequence is 16 residues long. CDR1 is DFQATT and CDR2 is SNEGSKA in the germline V gene (reference sequence). The V end was cut by 3 bases, the J end by 0 bases, with 17 bases between. Written as DNA, the CDR3 is TGCAGTGCTAGTAGGCTGAACGGGGAGACTAACTATGGCTACACCTTC. Residues: CSASRLNGETNYGYTF.

This chain links TRBV7-9 with TRBJ1-5, with 7 nucleotides matching TRBD1. The germline gives CDR1 SEHNR, CDR2 FQNEAQ (reference sequence). V was pared by 1 base and J by 4 bases, with 4 bases of the junction left unmatched. The CDR3 is 15 amino acids. The CDR3 is CASSLGGQFNQPQHF. The CDR3 DNA reads TGTGCCAGCAGCTTAGGGGGACAGTTTAATCAGCCCCAGCATTTT.

The sample holds one count of this clone. Possible read error: a much larger clone is one base away. Other nucleotide sequences in the sample specify the same CDR3. The V and J genes are TRBV7-2 and TRBJ1-2; 10 positions match TRBD1. The germline V gene encodes CDR1 SGHTA and CDR2 FQGNSA. The V segment lost 3 bases and the J segment 5 bases; nucleotides outside the gene matches: 0. This CDR3 comprises 13 residues. This chain's CDR3 is CASSLGQGYGYTF. In DNA, the CDR3 is TGTGCCAGCAGCTTGGGACAGGGGTATGGCTACACCTTC.

V usage is TRBV7-3 and J usage is TRBJ1-1; D might be TRBD1 (5 bases). This CDR3 is 15 amino acids long. The V and J ends lost 2 bases and 0 bases respectively, with 10 bases between them. CDR1 is SGHTA and CDR2 is FQGTGA in the germline V gene. CDR3: CASSLSRGMNTEAFF. In DNA, the CDR3 is TGTGCCAGCAGCTTATCTAGGGGTATGAACACTGAAGCTTTCTTT.

This clone was seen just once. The chain employs TRBV6-5 and TRBJ1-5; weak D call: TRBD1 (6 bases). With 2 bases removed from V and 4 bases from J, the gap between germline ends came to 12 bases. Germline CDR1 reads MNHEY; CDR2 reads SVGAGI. The CDR3 contains 15 residues. The CDR3 spells CASSYVQGTNQPQHF. As DNA, the CDR3 is TGTGCCAGCAGTTACGTGCAGGGGACGAATCAGCCCCAGCATTTT.

The gene calls are TRBV4-3 and TRBJ2-7; 11 bases are a match to TRBD2. V was clipped by 1 base and J by 4 bases; unmatched bases: 9. There are 17 residues in the CDR3. Germline V gives CDR1 LGHNA, CDR2 YSLEER. The CDR3 nucleotides read TGCGCCAGCAGCCAAGGACTAGCGGGAAATAGGATGTACGAGCAGTACTTC. Protein: CASSQGLAGNRMYEQYF.

The rearrangement uses TRBV5-1 and TRBJ2-1, with TRBD2 identical over 7 bases. There are 20 residues in the CDR3. Trimming at V came to 3 bases and at J to 4 bases, leaving 22 bases not matched to a gene. Germline loops: CDR1 SGHRS, CDR2 YFSETQ. DNA for the CDR3: TGCGCCAGCAGCTCATCCGTACTAGCGTGGGGTCAAGGGGCATACAATGAGCAGTTCTTC. Amino acid sequence: CASSSSVLAWGQGAYNEQFF.